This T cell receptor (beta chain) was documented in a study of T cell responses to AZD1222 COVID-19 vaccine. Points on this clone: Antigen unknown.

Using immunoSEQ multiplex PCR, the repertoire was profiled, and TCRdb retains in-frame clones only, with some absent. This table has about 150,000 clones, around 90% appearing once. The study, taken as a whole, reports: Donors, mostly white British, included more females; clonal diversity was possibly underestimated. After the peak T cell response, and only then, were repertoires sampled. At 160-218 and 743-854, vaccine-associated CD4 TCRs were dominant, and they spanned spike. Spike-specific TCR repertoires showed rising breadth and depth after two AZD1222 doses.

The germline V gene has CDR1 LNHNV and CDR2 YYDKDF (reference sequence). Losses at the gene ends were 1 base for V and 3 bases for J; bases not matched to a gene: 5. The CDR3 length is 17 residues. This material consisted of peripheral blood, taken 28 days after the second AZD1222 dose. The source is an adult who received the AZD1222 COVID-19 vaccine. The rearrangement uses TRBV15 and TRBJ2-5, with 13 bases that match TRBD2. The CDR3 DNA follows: TGTGCCACCAGCAGAGTCTCCGGGACTAGCGGGGAAGAGACCCAGTACTTC. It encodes CATSRVSGTSGEETQYF.